The sample holds a few counts of the clone carrying this T cell receptor (beta chain). Its antigen is not known. Primers: 60 Vbeta forward and 13 Jbeta reverse. Clones were read by immunoSEQ multiplex PCR, and TCRdb kept only the in-frame ones, dropping some. The table shows 85,000 to 130,000 clones, with about 70% occurring only once. J gave up 1 base and V 2 bases, and 5 bases lay outside the gene matches. The germline gives CDR1 PRHDT, CDR2 FYEKMQ (reference sequence). This CDR3 has 16 amino acids. This specimen comes from a study of cytomegalovirus exposure and HLA in healthy donors. Broader study findings: With later analysis, a missense DCLRE1C variant became linked to TCR beta V- and J-gene trimming. It was reported that the classifier diagnosed cytomegalovirus status with high specificity and sensitivity in both the original and validation cohorts. Analysis performed later found 16,951 TCR beta sequences associated with HLA alleles at 0.05 false discovery rate.

The rearrangement links TRBV13 to TRBJ2-4, with 7 nucleotides matching TRBD1. The specimen was PBMCs. The TCR originated in a woman in her late teens or twenties in good health and CMV-seropositive. The CDR3, as DNA: TGTGCCAGCAGCTTATGGCAGACAGGGGCCAAAAACATTCAGTACTTC. Translation gives CASSLWQTGAKNIQYF.